This is a list of T cell receptor beta chains from one sample in a study of long-term antiretroviral therapy in people with HIV. Only in-frame clones appear in the TCRdb table, and some are missing; sequencing was by immunoSEQ multiplex PCR. Among 20,000 to 25,000 clones listed, around 69% were seen once. The material was unsorted PBMCs, obtained around 1.7 years before starting antiretroviral therapy. The source is a woman aged 40 to 49 with HIV. The CDR3 runs from the conserved cysteine through the conserved F or W. Fields, in order: clone size, J gene, V gene, D gene, CDR3 protein, CDR3 DNA. The D gene is left open where the match is weak. A row's size may be missing; if present it is once, few, many or a size class.

NA	TRBJ1-5	TRBV30	NA	CAWSVGGNQPQHF	TGTGCCTGGAGTGTCGGCGGGAATCAGCCCCAGCATTTT
NA	TRBJ2-1	TRBV5-1	TRBD1	CASSFSPGQGAVDEQFF	TGCGCCAGCAGCTTTTCTCCGGGACAGGGGGCTGTCGATGAGCAGTTCTTC
NA	TRBJ1-2	TRBV25-1	NA	CASSDAPSLNAYGYTF	TGTGCCAGCAGTGATGCCCCAAGCCTGAACGCCTATGGCTACACCTTC
once	TRBJ2-3	TRBV7-9	NA	CASSLGAGDTQYF	TGTGCCAGCAGCCTGGGGGCGGGAGATACGCAGTATTTT
NA	TRBJ2-3	TRBV5-1	NA	CASSPGGGGTDTQYF	TGCGCCAGCAGCCCTGGGGGAGGAGGCACAGATACGCAGTATTTT
NA	TRBJ2-7	TRBV7-2	NA	CASSLKQPGRNEQYF	TGTGCCAGCAGCTTAAAACAGCCGGGACGCAACGAGCAGTACTTC
NA	TRBJ2-3	TRBV6-6	NA	CASSPLAPGFTDTQYF	TGTGCCAGCAGCCCACTAGCCCCGGGGTTTACAGATACGCAGTATTTT
NA	TRBJ1-5	TRBV19	NA	CASSPDQYRFGSNQPQHF	TGTGCCAGTAGTCCGGACCAGTATCGTTTTGGGAGCAATCAGCCCCAGCATTTT
NA	TRBJ2-7	TRBV14	TRBD2	CASSQGGAGLAGNPYEQYF	TGTGCCAGCAGCCAAGGAGGGGCCGGCCTAGCGGGAAATCCCTACGAGCAGTACTTC
NA	TRBJ1-4	TRBV6-1	NA	CASSVGATNEKLFF	TGTGCCAGCAGTGTTGGGGCAACTAATGAAAAACTGTTTTTT
once	TRBJ2-3	TRBV30	NA	CAWSAGTDTQYF	TGTGCCTGGAGCGCAGGGACAGATACGCAGTATTTT
NA	TRBJ1-1	TRBV6-5	NA	CASSFSGNTEAFF	TGTGCCAGCAGTTTCAGCGGGAACACTGAAGCTTTCTTT
NA	TRBJ2-3	TRBV30	TRBD2	CAWSGEGGWVDTQYF	TGTGCCTGGAGTGGGGAGGGAGGTTGGGTAGATACGCAGTATTTT
NA	TRBJ2-2	TRBV5-1	TRBD1	CASRPPGGAMGTGELFF	TGCGCCAGCAGACCCCCAGGGGGCGCGATGGGCACCGGGGAGCTGTTTTTT
once	TRBJ1-2	TRBV27	NA	CASGNRGRDGYTF	TGTGCCTCCGGGAATCGGGGAAGGGATGGCTACACCTTC
NA	TRBJ2-1	TRBV19	TRBD2	CASSIGGGAGDEQFF	TGTGCCAGTAGTATAGGCGGGGGGGCGGGTGATGAGCAGTTCTTC
few	TRBJ2-1	TRBV5-6	TRBD2	CASSLGLAGGNEQFF	TGTGCCAGCAGCTTGGGGCTAGCGGGGGGGAATGAGCAGTTCTTC
once	TRBJ1-4	TRBV2	TRBD1	CASSLGTVSNEKLFF	TGTGCCAGCAGTCTCGGGACAGTTTCTAATGAAAAACTGTTTTTT
once	TRBJ1-5	TRBV10-3	TRBD1	CAIRGQGGDQPQHF	TGTGCCATCAGGGGACAGGGGGGGGATCAGCCCCAGCATTTT
NA	TRBJ2-3	TRBV5-1	NA	CASSLVVGGTTDTQYF	TGCGCCAGCAGCTTGGTGGTGGGGGGAACCACAGATACGCAGTATTTT
NA	TRBJ1-1	TRBV5-8	TRBD1	CASSFRHPGTGGRNTEAFF	TGTGCCAGCAGCTTCCGCCATCCGGGGACAGGGGGTAGGAACACTGAAGCTTTCTTT
NA	TRBJ2-7	TRBV11-2	NA	CASSLGPGRAYEQYF	TGTGCCAGCAGCTTAGGCCCGGGACGGGCCTACGAGCAGTACTTC
NA	TRBJ2-1	TRBV5-1	TRBD1	CASSQDRGLRGEQFF	TGCGCCAGCAGTCAGGACAGGGGGCTGCGGGGTGAGCAGTTCTTC
NA	TRBJ2-1	TRBV6-4	TRBD2	CASSDIAGGTYNEQFF	TGTGCCAGCAGTGACATAGCGGGAGGGACCTACAATGAGCAGTTCTTC